The T cell receptor beta chain described here comes from a study of cytomegalovirus exposure and HLA in healthy donors (dated by TCRdb to 2015 to 2018). In the study overall: In an earlier analysis of under 600 of the donors, 276 Gb of sequence data and 95 million to 130 million unique TCR beta sequences from about 179 million T cells were reported. Rather than drawing on any new phenotypic data, the later analysis identified candidate immune exposures from TCR beta sequences and the way those sequences occurred across donors. Besides the first cohort of approximately 670 subjects, a separate validation cohort made up of 120 or so different subjects was used. Both class I and class II loci were covered by HLA typing, at four-digit resolution. The number of donors typed differed by locus, with 629-630 for A, B, C, DRB1 and DQB1, around 500 for DQA1, 600 to 610 for DPA1, and some 470 for DPB1. Genome-wide SNP genotypes for about 55% of the roughly 670 donors were used in a later genetic analysis, which treated that subset as a discovery cohort. Four or five DR-DQ haplotypes were handled as single units for association and clustering because linkage in the cohort was strong. Among almost 400 genotyped donors of the cohort, an average of about 240,000 unique TCR beta nucleotide sequences were sequenced per donor, around 20% of them non-productive. To predict cytomegalovirus infection status, the study combined high-throughput TCR immunosequencing, statistical association of individual TCRs with disease status, and machine learning. Among the roughly 370 genotyped donors, around 81% belonged to the genetic ancestry cluster associated with self-reported Caucasian donors. An earlier analysis of around 540 of the donors applied high-throughput TCR beta sequencing to assess whether each TCR beta V gene segment acted as functional or pseudogenic. Donor age, sex, ethnicity and CMV serostatus were compiled together with the repertoire data. Approximately 330 gigabases of sequencing data and around 90 million unique TCR sequences made up an early release that covered about 640 HLA-typed donors. The study was designed to test whether signatures of past pathogen exposure could be identified by cataloging public T cell receptors. All discovery cohort repertoires had been generated using a single sequencing platform. The T cell repertoires of under 700 subjects were profiled by immunosequencing and related to cytomegalovirus serostatus. A later analysis re-analyzed previously published TCR beta repertoires from 550 to 700 donors and added high-resolution HLA genotyping to study TCR occurrence patterns. What the authors observed across the whole study: A further reported finding was that TCR beta sequences accurately predicted the HLA-A and HLA-B alleles for most subjects in the first cohort. Broadly in line with IMGT annotations, most TCR beta V segments showed up in productive rearrangements about 87% or about 30% of the time in an earlier analysis of 587 of the donors. In a later analysis, around 15,000 TCR beta sequences were associated with specific HLA alleles at a false discovery rate of 0.05. Several of the top co-occurrence clusters appeared to be linked to parvovirus B19, influenza, CMV and Epstein-Barr virus, according to a later analysis. A later genetic analysis associated a missense DCLRE1C variant with V-gene and J-gene trimming of TCR beta chains, and an independent cohort replicated the association. In a later analysis, HLA-associated TCR beta chains were found to be more clonally expanded and to have lower generation probabilities than equally common non-associated chains. Seventeen rarely observed V segments, including chromosome 9 orphons, were excluded from the earlier analysis of about 500 of the donors because counts were too low. In the study, 150 to 200 TCR beta chains were listed as associated with cytomegalovirus. In vitro tests confirmed that a few of the cytomegalovirus-associated TCR beta chains recognize cytomegalovirus antigens. In a later analysis, TCR association rates were found to vary across HLA loci, with the most associated TCRs seen for DRB1 alleles and the fewest for HLA-C alleles. Because some donors lacked HLA typing at each locus, the association tests relied only on the typed subset. Linkage disequilibrium might explain the correlated functional status among segregating V segments, but an unknown experimental factor could not be ruled out. Most TCR sequences were seen in very few donors, while some public TCRs were found in many individuals. A group of highly shared sequence variants was considered likely to be a technical artifact of the sequencing pipeline. When HLA alleles, especially DR and DQ, strongly co-occurred, attributing TCR associations to individual alleles was difficult. Presence/absence analyses assumed roughly uniform sequencing depth across donors, an assumption that may not hold. For the cohort, immune exposure information was limited to CMV serostatus. A later analysis found that most CMV-associated TCR beta chains appeared HLA-restricted, with HLA associations seemingly driven largely by CMV exposure. According to the authors, the approach could potentially be generalized to other disease states and immunological phenotypes. Cytomegalovirus status was reported to be diagnosed by the classifier with high specificity and sensitivity in both the original and validation cohorts. Compared with the roughly 600-donor mean, donors in an Asian-associated ancestry cluster had fewer N-insertions in productive TCRs, according to a later genetic analysis. Some IMGT-functional V segments, including TRBV6-2 and TRBV6-3, could not be distinguished by the 87-base-pair reads and were therefore excluded. The cohort was sequenced for TCR beta chains only, and without alpha or paired-chain data the features that could be detected were limited.

The cohort was made up of several hundred healthy bone marrow donors. At the time of sampling, every cohort member was nominally healthy, though immune exposures that went unrecorded were likely present. The donor tested CMV seronegative, placing the donor among the 300 to 450 seronegative members of the cohort. A peripheral blood sample was collected from each donor, and TCR beta sequencing was performed on peripheral blood mononuclear cells. Genomic DNA was extracted from the blood cell samples with the Qiagen DNeasy Blood Extraction Kit. The method behind the library was the immunoSEQ multiplex PCR assay. A mixture of 60 forward primers for TCR Vbeta segments and 13 reverse primers for TCR Jbeta segments was used in the multiplex PCR. The CDR3 region of rearranged TCR beta genes was amplified from genomic DNA by a multiplex PCR assay. The Illumina HiSeq System was used to sequence the amplified TCR beta libraries as 87-base-pair reads. In the paper's pipeline: A later analysis counted 65 million to 90 million unique TCR beta chains across the 650 to 700 repertoires, and around 9.9 million of these chains were shared by at least two donors. Raw reads were error-corrected and collapsed into unique sequences with a nearest-neighbor algorithm that merged closely related sequences to remove PCR and sequencing errors. CDR3 sequences were aligned to IMGT reference sequences to assign V, D and J gene segments. For a sequence to be retained, a match of at least six nucleotides to both a V gene segment and a J gene segment was required. Rearrangements were classified as productive when the CDR3 lacked stop codons and remained in frame with V and J, and all other rearrangements were classified as non-productive. CDR3 was defined according to IMGT convention as the region running from the second conserved V-encoded cysteine to the conserved J-encoded phenylalanine. The earlier analysis of about 620 of the donors excluded sequences that lacked an unambiguous match to a single V gene segment. In an earlier analysis of a few hundred of the donors, V segments were called functional above 56.7% productive rearrangements and were called segregating when the between-donor standard deviation exceeded 5%. A statistical classification framework was built to diagnose cytomegalovirus status from the catalog of TCR beta chain sequences. In a later analysis, TCR nucleotide sequences were compared against IMGT/GENE-DB human TR gene sequences so that V and J genes could be assigned. The TCRdist pipeline was used in a later analysis to assign CDR3 sequences and most-parsimonious VDJ recombination scenarios. In a later analysis, every TCR beta chain was defined by the combination of its CDR3 amino acid sequence and its V-gene family, and reads without a unique V-gene family were dropped. A later analysis removed several hundred highly shared, low-generation-probability nucleotide sequences to deal with suspected cross-contamination and a sequencing artifact. For each public chain, a later analysis derived a clonal expansion index from normalized ranks of inferred template counts within each repertoire. A later analysis computed generation probabilities with a VDJ recombination model fitted to out-of-frame rearrangements, and checked the results against IGoR. A later analysis scored TCR-TCR, TCR-HLA and TCR-CMV co-occurrence with hypergeometric tests, applying a repertoire-size bias correction to TCR pairs. To estimate false discovery rates, a later analysis permuted the HLA or CMV assignments 20 times. In a later analysis, co-occurring TCRs were grouped using DBSCAN, and TCRdist sequence similarity was added for clustering within HLA-allele-positive subsets. Repertoires with fewer than 30,000 or more than 120,000 public chains were left out of co-occurrence clustering, as were about five repertoires with anomalous nucleotide sharing. Here the immuneACCESS table is served through TCRdb, limited to in-frame sequences with V and J called. Missing clones are a known gap in these copies; in checked studies unresolved V genes cover under half, and the rest lacks a known reason. V, J and clone size were drawn from that table, and D and trimming were deduced from the DNA. The sample table shows some 160,000 clones, and 79% are seen once. Of the sample, about 0.72% is held by the ten largest clones.

V sheds 0 bases and J sheds 4 bases, leaving 15 bases between their ends. The germline V gene gives CDR1 as ENHRY and CDR2 as SYGVKD. The CDR3 sequence holds 16 residues, the cysteine and phenylalanine included. Just CDR3 DNA is preserved here, 48 bases in frame from base 1. A note on this clone: Its cognate antigen has yet to be identified. No clone much larger than this one lies a single base away; base qualities are absent.

This TCR was recovered from a woman aged 40-49 years in good health and CMV-seronegative. The chain employs TRBV10-3 and TRBJ2-5; a tentative D match to TRBD2 spans 6 bases. The specimen sequenced was PBMCs. The base sequence is TGTGCCATCAGTGAGTCACCCGGAGGGGTTGGAGAGACCCAGTACTTC. Its coded protein is CAISESPGGVGETQYF.